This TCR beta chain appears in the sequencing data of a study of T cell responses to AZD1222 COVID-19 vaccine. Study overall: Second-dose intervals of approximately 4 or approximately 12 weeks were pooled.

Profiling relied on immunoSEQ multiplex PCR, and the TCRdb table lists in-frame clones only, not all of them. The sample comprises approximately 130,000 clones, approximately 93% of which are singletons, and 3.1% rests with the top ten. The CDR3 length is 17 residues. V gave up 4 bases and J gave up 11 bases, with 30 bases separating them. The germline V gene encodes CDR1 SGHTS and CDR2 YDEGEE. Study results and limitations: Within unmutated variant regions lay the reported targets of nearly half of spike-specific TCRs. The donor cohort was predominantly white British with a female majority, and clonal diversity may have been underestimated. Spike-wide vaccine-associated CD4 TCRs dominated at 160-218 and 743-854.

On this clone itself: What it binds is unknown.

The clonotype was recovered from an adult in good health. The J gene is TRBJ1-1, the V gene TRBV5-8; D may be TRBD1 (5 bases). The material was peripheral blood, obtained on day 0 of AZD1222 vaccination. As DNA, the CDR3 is TGTGCCAGCAGCCGAAGAGGATCGGCCGGGACCCCAAGCCCGGCTTTCTTT. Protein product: CASSRRGSAGTPSPAFF.